The clone carrying this TCR beta chain was picked up one time. As yet, its antigen is unknown. V was pared by 0 bases and J by 7 bases, with 18 bases between. The CDR3 length is 16 residues. CDR1 is LGHNA, CDR2 YSLEER, per germline. This sample was taken from a study of beta chain features in type 1 diabetes. Overall study findings and caveats: The question of HLA type influencing TCRB rearrangement was one that remained unresolved here. Patients with type 1 diabetes showed fewer VDJ junction insertions and more deletions. TCRB CDR3 length was moderately but significantly reduced in all four CD4+ subsets of Type 1 diabetes patients. Reads derived from cDNA could over-represent cells showing high TCR expression.

Every donor provided one heparinised blood draw, which averaged about 120 mL. Expressed TCRB transcripts were sequenced after all isolated RNA was converted to cDNA. The method was immunoSEQ multiplex PCR; TCRdb's version includes in-frame clones alone and lacks a portion of them. Of about 270,000 clones in the sample, 14% are singletons; the top ten hold over 0.015%. Sequencing used naive CD4+ T cells from blood. This clonotype originated in a young man with type 1 diabetes. The chain recombines TRBV4-3 with TRBJ1-2; TRBD1 might be the D (5 bases). CDR3: CASSQDIGTGRIGYTF. CDR3 sequence (DNA): TGCGCCAGCAGCCAAGATATCGGTACAGGTCGGATTGGCTACACCTTC.